This TCR beta chain was recorded in a study of T-cell reconstitution after alpha-beta-depleted transplantation in children. V was shortened by 6 bases and J by 1 base, with 18 bases between the two germline ends. CDR3 length equals 16 residues. Germline V CDR1 and CDR2: SQVTM, ANQGSEA. This clonotype has more than one count but fewer than ten. Unique molecular identifiers were incorporated into the prepared TCRbeta library. TCRdb reprocessed the PCR reads via MiXCR and lists one record per CDR3 protein. The table lists a few hundred thousand distinct CDR3 sequences, 10% to 15% of them singletons. V gene TRBV29-1 combines with J gene TRBJ2-2, with a tentative D call TRBD2 (6 bases). The clonotype comes from a male patient aged 10 to 17 who had a stem cell transplant for acute myeloid leukemia, so the T cells may come from the graft donor. The source material was PBMCs, mostly from graft donor cells, sampled 360 days after TCRalphabeta/CD19-depleted stem cell transplant. Here the CDR3 reads CSVPGAGSWNTGELFF. Here the CDR3 DNA reads TGCAGCGTCCCGGGAGCCGGAAGCTGGAACACCGGGGAGCTGTTTTTT.